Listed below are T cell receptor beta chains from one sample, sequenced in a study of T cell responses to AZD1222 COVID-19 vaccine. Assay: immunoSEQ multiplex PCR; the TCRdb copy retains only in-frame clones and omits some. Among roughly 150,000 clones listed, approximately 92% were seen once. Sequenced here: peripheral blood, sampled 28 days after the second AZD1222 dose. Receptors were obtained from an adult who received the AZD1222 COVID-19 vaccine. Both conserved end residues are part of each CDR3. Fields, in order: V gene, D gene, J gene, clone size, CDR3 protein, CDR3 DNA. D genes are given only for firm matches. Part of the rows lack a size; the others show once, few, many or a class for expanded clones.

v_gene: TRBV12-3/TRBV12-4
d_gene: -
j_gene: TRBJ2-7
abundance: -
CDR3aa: CASSLQNVYEQYF
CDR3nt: TGTGCCAGCAGTTTGCAAAACGTCTACGAGCAGTACTTC

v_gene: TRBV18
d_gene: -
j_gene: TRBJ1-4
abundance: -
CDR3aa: CASSRQRLSTNEKLFF
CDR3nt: TGTGCCAGCTCCCGACAGCGACTATCAACTAATGAAAAACTGTTTTTT

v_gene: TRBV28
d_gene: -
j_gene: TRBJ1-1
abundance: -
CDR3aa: CASRPLGRGTPEAFF
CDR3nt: TGTGCCAGCAGACCCTTAGGCAGGGGTACTCCTGAAGCTTTCTTT

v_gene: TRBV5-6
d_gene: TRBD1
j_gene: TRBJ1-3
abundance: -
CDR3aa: CASSPTGGWDTIYF
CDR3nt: TGTGCCAGCAGCCCAACAGGGGGCTGGGACACCATATATTTT

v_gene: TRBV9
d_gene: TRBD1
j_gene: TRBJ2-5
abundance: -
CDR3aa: CASSGGMGQGETQYF
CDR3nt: TGTGCCAGCAGCGGAGGGATGGGACAGGGAGAGACCCAGTACTTC

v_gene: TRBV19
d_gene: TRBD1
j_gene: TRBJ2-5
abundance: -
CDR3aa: CASSGWTGISQETQYF
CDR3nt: TGTGCCAGTAGTGGCTGGACAGGAATAAGTCAAGAGACCCAGTACTTC

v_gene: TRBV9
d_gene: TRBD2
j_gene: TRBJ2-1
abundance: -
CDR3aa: CASSSPSGGDTYNEQFF
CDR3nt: TGTGCCAGCAGCTCCCCTAGCGGGGGGGATACATACAATGAGCAGTTCTTC

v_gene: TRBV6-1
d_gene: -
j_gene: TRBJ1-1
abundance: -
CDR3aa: CASSELEETYTEAFF
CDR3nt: TGTGCCAGCAGTGAACTAGAGGAAACTTACACTGAAGCTTTCTTT

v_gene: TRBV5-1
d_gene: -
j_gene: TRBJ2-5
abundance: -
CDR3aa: CASSLGTRDGETQYF
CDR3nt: TGCGCCAGCAGCTTGGGAACCCGCGACGGGGAGACCCAGTACTTC

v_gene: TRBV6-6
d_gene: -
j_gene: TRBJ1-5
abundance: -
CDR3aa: CASSYSVGSNQPQHF
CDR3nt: TGTGCCAGCAGTTACTCGGTTGGGAGCAATCAGCCCCAGCATTTT

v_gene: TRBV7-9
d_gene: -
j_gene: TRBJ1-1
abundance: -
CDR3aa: CASSQPSGGGGAFF
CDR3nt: TGTGCCAGCAGCCAACCGAGTGGGGGAGGGGGAGCTTTCTTT

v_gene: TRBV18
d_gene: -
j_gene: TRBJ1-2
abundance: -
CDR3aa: CASSPYELTGRGYGYTF
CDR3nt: TGTGCCAGCTCACCCTACGAACTGACGGGGAGGGGCTATGGCTACACCTTC

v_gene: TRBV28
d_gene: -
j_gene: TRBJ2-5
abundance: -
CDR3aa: CASRRQRSKETQYF
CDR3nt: TGTGCCAGCAGGAGGCAAAGAAGCAAAGAGACCCAGTACTTC

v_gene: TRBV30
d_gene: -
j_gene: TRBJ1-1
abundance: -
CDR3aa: CASASSEAFF
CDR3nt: TGTGCCTCGGCGTCTTCTGAAGCTTTCTTT

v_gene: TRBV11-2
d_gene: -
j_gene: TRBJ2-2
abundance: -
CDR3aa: CASSLGGNTGELFF
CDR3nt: TGTGCCAGCAGCTTAGGTGGGAACACCGGGGAGCTGTTTTTT

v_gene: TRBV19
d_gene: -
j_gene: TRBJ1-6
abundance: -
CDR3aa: CASSRDRRQSNSPLHF
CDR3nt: TGTGCCAGTAGTAGGGACCGTAGACAATCTAATTCACCCCTCCACTTT

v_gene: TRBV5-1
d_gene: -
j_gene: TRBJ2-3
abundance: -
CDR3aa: CASSQGGRSTDTQYF
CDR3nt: TGCGCCAGCAGCCAGGGGGGGCGGAGCACAGATACGCAGTATTTT

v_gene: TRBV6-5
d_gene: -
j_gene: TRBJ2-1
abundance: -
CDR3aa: CASSYSPGDNEQFF
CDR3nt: TGTGCCAGCAGTTACTCCCCAGGGGACAATGAGCAGTTCTTC

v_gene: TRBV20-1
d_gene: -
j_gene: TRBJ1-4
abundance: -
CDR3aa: CSASFQGLATNEKLFF
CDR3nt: TGCAGTGCTAGTTTCCAGGGACTTGCAACTAATGAAAAACTGTTTTTT

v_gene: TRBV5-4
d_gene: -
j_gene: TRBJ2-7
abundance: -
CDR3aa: CASSLKSYEQYF
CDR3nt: TGTGCCAGCAGCTTAAAGAGTTACGAGCAGTACTTC

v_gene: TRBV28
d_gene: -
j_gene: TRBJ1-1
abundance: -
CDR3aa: CASTAEMNTEAFF
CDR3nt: TGTGCCAGCACGGCGGAGATGAACACTGAAGCTTTCTTT

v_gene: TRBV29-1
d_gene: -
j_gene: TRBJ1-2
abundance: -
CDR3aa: CSTWRRNYGYTF
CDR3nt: TGCAGCACATGGCGGCGAAACTATGGCTACACCTTC

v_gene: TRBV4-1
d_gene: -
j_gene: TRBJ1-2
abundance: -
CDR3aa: CASSGTLSGYTF
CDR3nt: TGCGCCAGCTCCGGGACACTCTCTGGCTACACCTTC

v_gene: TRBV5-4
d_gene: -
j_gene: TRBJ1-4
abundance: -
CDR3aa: CASSLGGGWEKLFF
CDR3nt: TGTGCCAGCAGCTTGGGGGGAGGTTGGGAAAAACTGTTTTTT

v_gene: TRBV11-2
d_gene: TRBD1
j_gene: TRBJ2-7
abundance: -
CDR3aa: CASSLTGGVGSYEQYF
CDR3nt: TGTGCCAGCAGCTTGACAGGGGGCGTCGGGTCTTACGAGCAGTACTTC

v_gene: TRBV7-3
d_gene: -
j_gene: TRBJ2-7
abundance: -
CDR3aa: CASSLLRDKSYEQYF
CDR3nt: TGTGCCAGCAGCTTATTGCGGGACAAATCCTACGAGCAGTACTTC

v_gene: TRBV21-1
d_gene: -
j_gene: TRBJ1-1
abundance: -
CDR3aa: CASNLAGWAFF
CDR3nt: TGTGCCAGCAATTTAGCAGGTTGGGCTTTCTTT

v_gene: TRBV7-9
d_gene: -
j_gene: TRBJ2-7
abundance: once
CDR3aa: CASSTGQNYEQYF
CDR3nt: TGTGCCAGCAGCACGGGACAAAACTACGAGCAGTACTTC

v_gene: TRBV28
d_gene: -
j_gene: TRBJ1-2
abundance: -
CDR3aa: CASSFGGGINFYGYTF
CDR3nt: TGTGCCAGCAGTTTTGGGGGCGGGATCAATTTCTATGGCTACACCTTC

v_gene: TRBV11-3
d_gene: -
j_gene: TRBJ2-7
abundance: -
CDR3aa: CASSLLPYEQYF
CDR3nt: TGTGCCAGCAGCTTACTCCCCTACGAGCAGTACTTC

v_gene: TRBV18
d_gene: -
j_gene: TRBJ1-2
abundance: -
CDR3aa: CASSPIDYGYTF
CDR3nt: TGTGCCAGCTCACCCATTGACTATGGCTACACCTTC

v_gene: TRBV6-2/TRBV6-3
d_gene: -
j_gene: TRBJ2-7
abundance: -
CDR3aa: CASSPTATYEQYF
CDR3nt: TGTGCCAGCAGTCCCACCGCTACCTACGAGCAGTACTTC

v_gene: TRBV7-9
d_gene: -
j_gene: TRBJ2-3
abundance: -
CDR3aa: CASSVVPTDTQYF
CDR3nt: TGTGCCAGCAGCGTAGTCCCGACAGATACGCAGTATTTT

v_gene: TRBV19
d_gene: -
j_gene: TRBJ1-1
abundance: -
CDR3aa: CASSLQNTPNTEAFF
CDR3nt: TGTGCCAGTAGTTTACAAAATACACCGAACACTGAAGCTTTCTTT

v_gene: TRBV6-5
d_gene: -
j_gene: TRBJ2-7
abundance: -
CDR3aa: CASETYEQYF
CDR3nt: TGTGCCAGCGAAACCTACGAGCAGTACTTC

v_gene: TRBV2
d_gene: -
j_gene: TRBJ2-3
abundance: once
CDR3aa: CASSLRTAGDTQYF
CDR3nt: TGTGCCAGCAGCCTCCGGACTGCCGGGGATACGCAGTATTTT

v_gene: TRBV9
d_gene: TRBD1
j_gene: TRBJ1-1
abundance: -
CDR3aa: CASSPRTGFTEAFF
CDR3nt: TGTGCCAGCAGCCCTAGGACAGGTTTCACTGAAGCTTTCTTT

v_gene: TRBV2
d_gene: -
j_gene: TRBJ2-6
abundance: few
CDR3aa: CASRSRVGANVLTF
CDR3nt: TGTGCCAGCAGGAGCAGGGTTGGGGCCAACGTCCTGACTTTC

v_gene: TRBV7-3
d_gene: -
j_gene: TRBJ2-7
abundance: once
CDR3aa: CASSLTGSGEQYF
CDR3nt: TGTGCCAGCAGCCTTACAGGGTCGGGAGAGCAGTACTTC

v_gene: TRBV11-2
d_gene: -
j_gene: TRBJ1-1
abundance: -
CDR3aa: CASSWTRGMNTEAFF
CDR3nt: TGTGCCAGCAGCTGGACACGGGGGATGAACACTGAAGCTTTCTTT